This T cell receptor beta chain was identified in a study of blood T cells in healthy people across ages (dated by TCRdb to about 2015). In the study overall: Template switching captured roughly one uniquely barcoded TCR beta cDNA molecule per two T cells in model experiments. Age-related changes in TCR beta repertoire diversity were measured in the study by deep sequencing normalized with unique cDNA molecular identifiers. The donors were split into four age groups: young (average around 17 years), middle-aged (39), aged (more than 55) and long-lived (about 82). To avoid experimental bias, donors of different ages were spread randomly across the sequencing lanes. For two donors (one aged 18 to 30 and one aged 80 or older), the study analyzed two additional independent replicas of 1 million unique cDNA reads from the same blood draw.

Libraries were made using 5' RACE. Data came from an Illumina HiSeq 2500. The second PCR ran for roughly 6 to 11 cycles and used a J-beta primer mix along with a sample-barcoded 5' primer. Each TCR beta cDNA molecule received a unique molecular identifier from a template-switch 5' adaptor carrying 12 random nucleotides. Each sample yielded at least 2.5 million CDR3-containing paired-end reads. First-strand cDNA synthesis was performed from all RNA using the Mint cDNA synthesis kit, with priming by a TRBC-specific oligonucleotide. Following uracil-DNA glycosylase treatment, all cDNA underwent a first 18-cycle PCR with the universal primers M1SS and BC2_uni_R. In the paper's pipeline: For normalization, 1 million high-quality reads, each with a distinct molecular identifier, were randomly selected from each sample. Reads sharing molecular identifiers were discarded rather than binned into consensus sequences. MiTCR, with a Q25 quality threshold and the strictest error-elimination algorithm, was used for CDR3 identification, clonotype clustering and error correction. A nonparametric unseen species model with Euler transformation was used to estimate a lower bound on total TCR beta diversity. The raw public data were reprocessed by TCRdb itself: fastp quality trimming at Q25, MiXCR clonotype calling, in-frame beta chains only. Entries that share a CDR3 protein sequence are merged under the most common genes and DNA. The V and J calls and clone size are TCRdb's, not the authors'. Counted in this sample were 1.4 million to 1.5 million distinct CDR3 sequences; approximately 40% of them appeared once. Roughly 8.2% of the sample is held by the ten biggest clonotypes.

Overall study results and their limits: Estimates of total diversity based on one million sequenced T cells were regarded as lower bounds and as underestimates. As age increased, observed TCR beta diversity per million T cells dropped in a roughly linear way, and a significant reduction was already evident by age about 40. Observed TCR beta diversity correlated strongly with the percentage of naive T cells measured by flow cytometry. Because profiling used bulk unsorted PBMCs, naive and antigen-experienced compartments could not be compared conclusively. The long-lived group showed more naive CD4+ T cells, fewer expanded clones and increased TCR diversity than the aged group, suggesting age selection. Because donor CMV infection status was unknown, age-related changes in expanded clonotypes were potentially confounded.

This clonotype appeared once. Its specific antigen is unknown. There are no base qualities to consult, and no much larger clone falls within one base. Donors were 35 to 40 systemically healthy Caucasian individuals from Russia aged 6 to 90 years. Roughly 10 milliliters of peripheral blood were drawn from each donor into EDTA-treated Vacutainer tubes. PBMCs were isolated by Ficoll-Paque density-gradient centrifugation, with at least 6 million obtained per sample. Total RNA was extracted from PBMCs with Trizol reagent, with at least 6 micrograms obtained per sample. Naive CD45RAhigh/CD27high T cell percentages were measured by flow cytometry on a PBMC aliquot from every donor. Specimen: blood. This clonotype was obtained from a woman aged 18-29 years in good health.

The CDR3 loop reads CASSFGGGAGNEQFF. The bases read TGTGCCAGCAGCTTCGGCGGGGGGGCCGGTAATGAGCAGTTCTTC. The chain is made from TRBV5-6 and TRBJ2-1; 9 bases in the middle match TRBD2. At the junction V is shortened by 2 bases and J by 7 bases; bases outside the gene matches: 7. Per the germline V gene, SGHDT is the CDR1 and YYEEEE is the CDR2. Measured from the cysteine to the phenylalanine, the CDR3 is 15 residues long. Of all the DNA, just the CDR3 is kept, 45 bases in frame from base 1.